This TCR beta chain is from a study of T-cell reconstitution after alpha-beta-depleted transplantation in children. The CDR3 totals 16 residues. Germline V gene sequence: CDR1 SEHNR, CDR2 FQNEAQ (reference sequence). Unique molecular identifiers were used in preparing the TCRbeta library. TCRdb itself ran the PCR reads through MiXCR, one entry per CDR3 protein. The sample lists 350,000 to 450,000 distinct CDR3 sequences; roughly 22% were seen once. About this clonotype: An end of the junction differs from the germline gene, which may be a read error.

This material consisted of PBMCs from the stem cell graft donor, taken from the stem cell graft. The receptor's source is a human donor who donated a stem cell graft to a child with acute myeloid leukemia. V usage is TRBV7-9 and J usage is TRBJ2-7, with a possible D match to TRBD1 (6 bases). Here the CDR3 reads CASSFPLTGSSYDQYF. Here the CDR3 DNA reads TGTGCCAGCAGCTTCCCCTTGACAGGATCCTCCTACGATCAGTACTTC.